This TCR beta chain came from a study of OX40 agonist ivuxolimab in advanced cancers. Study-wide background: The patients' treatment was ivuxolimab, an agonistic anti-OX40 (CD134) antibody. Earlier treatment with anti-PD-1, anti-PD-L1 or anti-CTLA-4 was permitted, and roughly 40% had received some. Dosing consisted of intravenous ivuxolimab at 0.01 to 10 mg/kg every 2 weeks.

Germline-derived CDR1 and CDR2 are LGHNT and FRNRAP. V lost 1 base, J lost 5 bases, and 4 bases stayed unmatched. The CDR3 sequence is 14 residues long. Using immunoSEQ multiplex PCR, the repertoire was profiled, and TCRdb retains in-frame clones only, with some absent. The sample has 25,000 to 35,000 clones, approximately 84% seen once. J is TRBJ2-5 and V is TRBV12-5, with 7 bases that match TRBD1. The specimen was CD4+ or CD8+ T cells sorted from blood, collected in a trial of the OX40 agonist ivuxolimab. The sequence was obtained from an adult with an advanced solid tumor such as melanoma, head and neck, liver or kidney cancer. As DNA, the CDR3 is TGTGCTAGTGGTTTGGAGGGGGCTATGGAGACCCAGTACTTC. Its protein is CASGLEGAMETQYF.